This TCR beta chain was identified during a study of T cells after yellow fever vaccination. Study results and limitations: Clonotype sharing between CD4 and CD8 compartments was small. At 95% to 98% for CD4 and over 80% for CD8, most primary-vaccination clones showed up again after the booster.

A note on this clonotype: No antigen is known for it.

Conversion of TCR transcripts into cDNA relied on 5'RACE template switching, which added a universal primer site and UMIs. Using its own MiXCR run on the 5' RACE reads, TCRdb lists one record per CDR3 protein. The repertoire holds about 220,000 distinct CDR3 sequences, with less than 3.5% as singletons. CDR1 and CDR2 (germline): GTSNPN, SVGIG (reference sequence). V was shortened by 0 bases and J by 4 bases, with 9 bases between the two germline ends. The CDR3 is 13 amino acids. The sequences come from CD4+ T cells sorted from PBMCs, collected 10 days after the yellow fever booster vaccination. This chain joins TRBV30 and TRBJ2-5; D not certain. The sequence came from a man between 18 and 29 years old who received the YFV17D yellow fever vaccine. As DNA, the CDR3 is TGTGCCTGGAGTGTACTCACTGGAGAGACCCAGTACTTC. Its translation is CAWSVLTGETQYF.